Listed here is a single T cell receptor (beta chain). Its specificity is unknown. A read error may explain this, as a much larger clone is one base away. TCR beta cDNA was prepared out of around 460 ng total RNA by means of a constant-region primer. Each TCR beta library was derived from three nested multiplex PCR rounds that employed slightly modified ARM-PCR. Use of TRBV1-TRBV30 forward primers with a C-beta reverse primer characterized the first two PCR rounds, which lasted about 10 cycles each. In TCRdb, the multiplex PCR reads were re-called with MiXCR into one record per CDR3 protein. The sample holds 250,000 to 350,000 distinct CDR3 sequences, 58% seen once. This sample is drawn from a study of tumor-infiltrating lymphocytes in primary liver carcinoma. Study context: The study included patients who were men and women aged 30 to 69 years.

Study observations and caveats: Because of bulk unsorted sampling, CD4+ and CD8+ repertoires were not subjected to comparison.

CDR3 size: 12 residues. Blood RNA originated from unsorted whole blood, with germline DNA additionally extracted. Sequencing was done on a sample of peripheral blood. The sequence derives from a woman younger than 45 with primary liver carcinoma and hepatitis B virus infection. The chain joins TRBV12-3 or TRBV12-4 to TRBJ2-3; D not certain. As DNA, the CDR3 is TGTGCCACCAGTCGGACGGCAAATACGCAGTATTTT. The encoded protein is CATSRTANTQYF.